This entry lists 13 T cell receptor beta chains sequenced from one sample in a study of shared T cell receptors in the human thymus. Sequencing used immunoSEQ multiplex PCR; TCRdb keeps in-frame clones, though not all of them. Altogether almost 550,000 clones are present, around 78% being singletons, with the ten largest covering 0.013%. The same data also went into a second study, on human thymus T cells.

The material sequenced was thymocytes. The receptors were gathered from a boy under three years old with a congenital heart defect.

The chain links TRBV10-1 to TRBJ1-1; 7 bases agree with TRBD1. J was trimmed by 3 bases and V by 0 bases; bases with no gene match: 7. The CDR3 extends over 16 amino acids. Germline assignment: CDR1 WNHNN and CDR2 SYGVQD (reference sequence). The CDR3 here is CASSESIARGDTEAFF. CDR3 in DNA: TGCGCCAGCAGTGAGTCGATTGCCAGGGGGGACACTGAAGCTTTCTTT.

The J gene is TRBJ2-1, the V gene TRBV7-9; TRBD2 aligns across 12 bases. The CDR3 covers 17 residues. The trim removed 4 bases at V and 8 bases at J, leaving 12 bases unmatched. Germline V CDR1 and CDR2: SEHNR, FQNEAQ (reference sequence). The CDR3 sequence: CASSSRTSGARRDEQFF. In DNA form, the CDR3 reads TGTGCCAGCAGCTCACGGACTAGCGGGGCCCGGAGGGATGAGCAGTTCTTC.

The CDR3 reads CASSPPDRGRDTEAFF. CDR3 in DNA: TGTGCCAGCAGTCCACCCGACAGGGGGCGGGACACTGAAGCTTTCTTT. The chain combines TRBV6-6 with TRBJ1-1; 10 nucleotides line up with TRBD1. Germline trimming cut 5 bases from V and 3 bases from J; bases unmatched to any gene: 9. CDR1 and CDR2 from the germline V gene are MNHNY and SVGAGI (reference sequence). The length of the CDR3 is 16 residues.

In its sample, this clone was seen once. The V gene is TRBV5-5, the J gene TRBJ2-3, with 8 positions matching TRBD2. Losses at the gene ends were 6 bases for V and 1 base for J; bases not matched to a gene: 7. Germline CDR1 reads SGHKS; CDR2 reads YYEKEE (reference sequence). This CDR3 is built from 15 residues. CDR3 DNA: TGTGCCAGCAAAGGGGAGCGGGAGCGCACAGATACGCAGTATTTT. Translation gives CASKGERERTDTQYF.

J is TRBJ1-5 and V is TRBV6-5; 7 bases are a match to TRBD1. CDR3 length: 15 amino acids. The J segment lost 6 bases and the V segment lost 5 bases, leaving 10 bases of the junction unmatched. Germline-derived CDR1 and CDR2 are MNHEY and SVGAGI. The CDR3 bases are TGTGCCAGCAGTCCACTATCGACAGGGAGTCAGCCCCAGCATTTT. Residues: CASSPLSTGSQPQHF.

The rearrangement uses TRBV15 and TRBJ2-7; 9 nucleotides agree with TRBD1. The V and J ends lost 3 bases and 4 bases, in that order; junction bases with no gene match: 4. Germline V gives CDR1 LNHNV, CDR2 YYDKDF (reference sequence). CDR3 size: 14 residues. The CDR3 bases are TGTGCCACCAGCAGGGGGACAGGGAGTTACGAGCAGTACTTC. This gives the protein CATSRGTGSYEQYF.

V and J are TRBV5-8 and TRBJ1-5, with TRBD1 matching over 7 bases. Germline V gene lookup returns CDR1 SGHTS and CDR2 YDEGEE. The CDR3 spans 15 residues. J was trimmed by 0 bases and V by 4 bases; bases with no gene match: 4. CDR3 protein: CASSLGQVSNQPQHF. The CDR3 DNA reads as TGTGCCAGCAGCCTCGGACAGGTTAGCAATCAGCCCCAGCATTTT.

This sequence joins TRBV19 and TRBJ1-3, with D maybe TRBD1 (5 bases). V was cut by 5 bases and J by 0 bases, with 11 bases left in between. Germline V gene lookup returns CDR1 LNHDA and CDR2 SQIVND (reference sequence). There are 15 residues in the CDR3. Here the CDR3 reads CASSGDSSSGNTIYF. CDR3 coding DNA: TGTGCCAGTAGTGGGGACTCCAGCTCTGGAAACACCATATATTTT.

The genes are TRBV6-5 and TRBJ1-4; D may be TRBD1 (5 bases). This CDR3 is 13 amino acids long. The V gene's germline CDR1 is MNHEY and CDR2 SVGAGI. Trimming cost V 6 bases and J 6 bases, with 11 bases left between them. The CDR3 nucleotides are TGTGCCAGCAGCAGGACAAGAGATGAAAAACTGTTTTTT. It codes for CASSRTRDEKLFF.

Only a few counts were recorded for this clone. The rearrangement joins TRBV5-8 to TRBJ2-7; perhaps TRBD2 as D (5 bases). CDR1 and CDR2 (germline): SGHTS, YDEGEE. The length of the CDR3 is 13 residues. V was clipped by 4 bases and J by 2 bases, with 10 bases between them. The CDR3 is CASSPYGAYEQYF. DNA of the CDR3: TGTGCCAGCAGCCCCTACGGGGCCTACGAGCAGTACTTC.

This chain links TRBV6-6 with TRBJ1-2, with a tentative D call TRBD1 (6 bases). The CDR3 is 16 residues long. Germline loops: CDR1 MNHNY, CDR2 SVGAGI (reference sequence). Trimming left V 2 bases short and J 4 bases short, with 17 bases between. Here the CDR3 reads CASSYLGQSISYGYTF. The CDR3 nucleotides read TGTGCCAGCAGTTACCTGGGACAATCCATATCCTATGGCTACACCTTC.

The rearrangement joins TRBV6-1 to TRBJ2-2, with TRBD1 identical over 7 bases. CDR1 is MNHNS and CDR2 is SASEGT in the germline V gene. V gave up 4 bases and J gave up 3 bases; unmatched junction bases: 11. The CDR3 is 17 amino acids. CDR3 sequence (DNA): TGTGCCAGCAGTGTGAGGAAGGACAGGTCCGACACCGGGGAGCTGTTTTTT. Translation: CASSVRKDRSDTGELFF.

This clone has more than one count but fewer than ten. The chain links TRBV7-6 to TRBJ2-7; 8 bases line up with TRBD2. J gave up 0 bases and V 5 bases, and 18 bases lay outside the gene matches. CDR1 is SGHVS and CDR2 is FNYEAQ in the germline V gene. CDR3 size: 19 residues. CDR3 in DNA: TGTGCCAGCAGCCCCGATGGGGGGCTAGCGGGTGGCGGCTCCTACGAGCAGTACTTC. Its translation is CASSPDGGLAGGGSYEQYF.